This T cell receptor (beta chain) was sequenced during a study of somatic mutations in cytotoxic T cells in rheumatoid arthritis. Clones were sequenced by immunoSEQ multiplex PCR, and TCRdb holds only the in-frame ones, with some missing. Here the sample spans 15,000 to 20,000 clones, under 80% being singletons. V was shortened by 4 bases and J by 4 bases, with 14 bases between the two germline ends. Per the germline V gene, CDR1 is MNHEY and CDR2 is SMNVEV (reference sequence). The CDR3 spans 14 residues. The clonotype comes from an adult with rheumatoid arthritis. The chain uses TRBV27 and TRBJ2-7; TRBD1 is a possible D gene (5 bases). The sequenced sample was CD8+ T cells sorted from blood. The CDR3 region is CASSYRGSPYEQYF. The CDR3 bases are TGTGCCAGCAGTTATAGGGGCTCCCCTTACGAGCAGTACTTC.